A selection of T cell receptor beta chains follows, all from one sample in a study of cytomegalovirus exposure and HLA in healthy donors. Sequencing used immunoSEQ multiplex PCR; TCRdb keeps in-frame clones, though not all of them. This repertoire comprises about 77,000 clones; its ten largest clones make up roughly an eighth. The sample taken for sequencing was PBMCs. The source is a man in his forties or fifties in good health and CMV-seropositive. The CDR3 runs from the conserved cysteine through the conserved F or W. Each record gives: V gene, J gene, CDR3 protein.

>TRBV11-2|TRBJ1-1
CASSPREDTEAFF
>TRBV5-1|TRBJ1-2
CASSFGVDGYTF
>TRBV28|TRBJ1-4
CATRGATNEKLFF
>TRBV18|TRBJ2-1
CASSPLQGAYNEQFF
>TRBV4-2|TRBJ1-4
CASSQATGWLSTNEKLFF
>TRBV18|TRBJ1-4
CASSPSGGYEKLFF
>TRBV2|TRBJ2-1
CASSLRGGTYNEQFF
>TRBV30|TRBJ1-1
CAYNRGKNTEAFF
>TRBV5-6|TRBJ1-2
CASSSKGGYTF
>TRBV6-1|TRBJ1-2
CASNQGAYGYTF
>TRBV4-1|TRBJ2-5
CASSQVADRGETQYF
>TRBV6-5|TRBJ2-1
CASSNGLVAGEQFF
>TRBV5-6|TRBJ1-2
CASSPPYRGLYGYTF
>TRBV29-1|TRBJ1-5
CSVVVPTGSPAPQHF
>TRBV5-4|TRBJ1-2
CASRTSGGRYTF
>TRBV7-9|TRBJ1-2
CASSHVGDLNYGYTF
>TRBV5-1|TRBJ2-2
CASSFRDGGTGELFF
>TRBV27|TRBJ1-4
CASAADKSLGEKLFF
>TRBV12-5|TRBJ2-3
CASGLLAGAHTQYF
>TRBV19|TRBJ1-3
CASSVTGTGSGNTIYF
>TRBV6-5|TRBJ2-2
CASSYNNPPAGGELFF
>TRBV5-4|TRBJ2-3
CASSSGQVVDTQYF
>TRBV5-1|TRBJ1-1
CASSLQNGEAFF
>TRBV19|TRBJ2-5
CASSREAGIPQETQYF
>TRBV7-9|TRBJ2-5
CASSLTTGGPQETQYF
>TRBV5-4|.
CASVRQGGDEQYF
>TRBV30|TRBJ1-1
CACKDSRMNTEAFF
>TRBV4-1|TRBJ2-5
CASSQVVRATQYF
>TRBV10-3|TRBJ2-6
CAISLDPGREVVPGANVLTF
>TRBV18|TRBJ1-5
CASSPEAGDQPQHF
>TRBV5-1|TRBJ2-7
CASSLGHPYEQYF
>TRBV7-2|TRBJ1-1
CASSRGVNTEAFF
>TRBV4-1|TRBJ1-1
CASSSVSAGGGMNTEAFF
>TRBV9|TRBJ1-5
CASSVVDEGNQPQHF
>TRBV12-5|TRBJ1-1
CASGLGTGNTEAFF
>TRBV2|TRBJ1-6
CASRRRVGESNSPLHF
>TRBV30|TRBJ2-3
CAWGEVTQYF
>TRBV15|TRBJ2-5
CATSRVRGETQYF
>TRBV6-1|TRBJ1-5
CASRAGESNQPQHF
>TRBV27|TRBJ1-5
CASSLGGPPNQPQHF
>TRBV6-1|TRBJ1-1
CASSAGQVLGAFF
>TRBV5-1|TRBJ2-1
CASSRGQGTISYNEQFF
>TRBV6-5|TRBJ1-2
CASTTRRQLYGYTF
>TRBV20-1|TRBJ1-1
CSANRGPEAFF
>TRBV4-1|TRBJ2-5
CASTPLGTGETQETQYF
>TRBV5-1|TRBJ2-3
CASSPGQGPDTQYF
>TRBV5-4|TRBJ1-1
CASSWETGGTEAFF
>TRBV14|TRBJ2-5
CASSPRSSETQYF
>TRBV6-1|TRBJ2-5
CASSDTFQETQYF
>TRBV30|TRBJ1-1
CAWDYRGRRGSTEAFF
>TRBV7-3|TRBJ1-5
CASSQDPPTGRDQPQHF
>TRBV7-2|TRBJ1-1
CASSLGRWGENTEAFF
>TRBV6-5|TRBJ2-7
CASTNPGYEQYF
>TRBV29-1|TRBJ1-1
CSVVGGAPTEAFF
>TRBV6-1|TRBJ2-3
CASEKGSGADTQYF
>TRBV9|TRBJ2-7
CASSPYGTANYEQYF
>TRBV18|TRBJ2-7
CASSPGAQPSGRREQYF
>TRBV10-2|TRBJ2-7
CASSGGQPLYEQYF
>TRBV5-4|TRBJ2-7
CASSSTQGAYEQYF